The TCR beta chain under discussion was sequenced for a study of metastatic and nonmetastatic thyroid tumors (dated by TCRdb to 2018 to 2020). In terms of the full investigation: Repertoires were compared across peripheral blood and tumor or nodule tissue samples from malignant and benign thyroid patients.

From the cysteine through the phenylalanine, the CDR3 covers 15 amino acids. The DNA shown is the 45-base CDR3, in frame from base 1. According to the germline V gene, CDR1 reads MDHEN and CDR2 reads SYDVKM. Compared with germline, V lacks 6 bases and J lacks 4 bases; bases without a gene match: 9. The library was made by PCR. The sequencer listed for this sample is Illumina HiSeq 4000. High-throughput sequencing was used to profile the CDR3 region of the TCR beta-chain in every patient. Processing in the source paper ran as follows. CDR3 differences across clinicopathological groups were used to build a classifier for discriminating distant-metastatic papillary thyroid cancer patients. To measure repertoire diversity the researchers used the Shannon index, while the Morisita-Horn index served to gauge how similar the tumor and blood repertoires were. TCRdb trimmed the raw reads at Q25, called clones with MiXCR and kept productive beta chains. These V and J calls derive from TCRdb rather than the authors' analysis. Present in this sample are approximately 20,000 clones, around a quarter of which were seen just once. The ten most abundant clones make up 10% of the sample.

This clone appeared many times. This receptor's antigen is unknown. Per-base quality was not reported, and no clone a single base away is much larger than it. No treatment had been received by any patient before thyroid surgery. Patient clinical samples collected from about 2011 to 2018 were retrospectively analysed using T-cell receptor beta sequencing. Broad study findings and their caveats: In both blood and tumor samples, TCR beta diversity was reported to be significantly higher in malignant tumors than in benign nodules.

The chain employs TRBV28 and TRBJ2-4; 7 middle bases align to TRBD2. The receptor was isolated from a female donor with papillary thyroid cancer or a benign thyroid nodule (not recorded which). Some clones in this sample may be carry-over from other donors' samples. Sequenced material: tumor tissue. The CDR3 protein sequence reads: CASSWGGSGKNIQYF. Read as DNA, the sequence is TGTGCCAGCAGCTGGGGCGGGAGCGGAAAAAACATTCAGTACTTC.